This T cell receptor (beta chain) was identified in a study of control samples from healthy donors and cancer patients. Germline CDR1 is LNHDA and CDR2 is SQIVND (reference sequence). CDR3 length: 17 residues. V shed 2 bases, J shed 6 bases, and the junction held 10 bases outside the gene matches. Assay: immunoSEQ multiplex PCR; the TCRdb copy retains only in-frame clones and omits some. Of some 120,000 clones in the sample, approximately 92% were seen once. The V gene is TRBV19, the J gene TRBJ1-5; TRBD1 agrees at 10 bases. The TCR was taken from a man older than 75 with head and neck cancer. The sample comprised PBMCs. The CDR3 coding sequence is TGTGCCAGTAGTATACGGACAGGGGGAGGGGATCGTCAGCCCCAGCATTTT. Its translation: CASSIRTGGGDRQPQHF.